The clone carrying this TCR beta chain was recorded at least ten times. This sample was taken from a study of T cells in Graves' hyperthyroidism and ophthalmopathy. The germline V gene encodes CDR1 SGHTA and CDR2 FQGNSA. V trimming: 1 base; J trimming: 4 bases; junction bases outside the gene matches: 12. This CDR3 comprises 17 residues. Amplified TCR beta CDR3 regions came from RNA transcripts. During a first-round RT-PCR of the TCR CDR3, the HTBI primer set was used. TCRdb used MiXCR to reprocess the multiplex PCR reads, holding one entry per CDR3 protein. The sample yields 360,000 or so distinct CDR3 sequences, 18% seen once.

This receptor was taken from a woman aged 40 to 49 with Graves' ophthalmopathy. The sequenced material came from blood. J is TRBJ2-7 and V is TRBV7-2, with TRBD2 matching 8 bases. CDR3 protein: CASSLVIGRAGMYEQYF. The CDR3 DNA reads as TGTGCCAGCAGCTTAGTGATCGGGAGGGCCGGAATGTACGAGCAGTACTTC. The variable domain in full, with the rest retrieved from reference TRBV7-2 and TRBJ2-7, is GAGVSQSPSNKVTEKGKDVELRCDPISGHTALYWYRQSLGQGLEFLIYFQGNSAPDKSGLPSDRFSAERTGGSVSTLTIQRTQQEDSAVYLCASSLVIGRAGMYEQYFGPGTRLTVT.